This T cell receptor (beta chain) derives from a study of T cell repertoires in cytomegalovirus infection. About the research overall: HLA-B-restricted CMV epitopes that are well studied were used alongside recently identified HLA-C-restricted ones. Public signatures in TCR beta pointed to CMV infection and matching HLA type.

In this sample, this clonotype turned up many times. Its antigen is as yet unknown. TCRdb itself ran the reads through MiXCR, one entry per CDR3 protein. The sample has about 110,000 distinct CDR3 sequences, less than 30% seen once. General study findings and limits: Dominating the ex vivo response were HLA-C-restricted CMV-specific TCR beta clonotypes. Summed frequency of public TCR beta families distinguished CMV carriers with the relevant HLA.

Germline-derived CDR1 and CDR2 are SEHNR and FQNEAQ (reference sequence). CDR3 length equals 15 residues. V gave up 6 bases and J gave up 5 bases; unmatched junction bases: 7. The chain couples TRBV7-9 to TRBJ1-4, with TRBD1 identical over 9 bases. The starting material was CD8+ T cells from cultured PBMCs, obtained from culture after CMV antigen stimulation. The receptor's source is a human donor in good health (CMV status not recorded). Some clones in this sample may be carry-over from other donors' samples. CDR3 loop: CASRPTGTGNEKLFF. The DNA for the CDR3 is TGTGCCAGCAGGCCCACCGGGACAGGGAATGAAAAACTGTTTTTT.